This T cell receptor beta chain was sequenced for a study of blood T cells in healthy people across ages. CDR1 is MNHEY, CDR2 SVGAGI, per germline. CDR3 length equals 14 residues. V gave up 0 bases and J gave up 1 base, with 7 bases separating them. A sample-barcoded 5' primer and a J-beta primer mix were used in a second PCR of about 7 to 11 cycles. Each CDR3 protein gets one entry after TCRdb re-called the 5' RACE reads with MiXCR. Counted here are 1.5 million to 2 million distinct CDR3 sequences, about 31% occurring once; the ten biggest clones make up roughly 10%. This chain uses TRBV6-5 with TRBJ2-7; D is undetermined. This sequence originates from a woman in her 30s in good health. The sample comprised blood. The CDR3 loop reads CASSYSAESYEQYF. The CDR3 DNA reads TGTGCCAGCAGTTACTCGGCGGAATCCTACGAGCAGTACTTC.